The rows below give T cell receptor beta chains drawn from one sample of a study of T cell responses to AZD1222 COVID-19 vaccine. Only in-frame clones appear in the TCRdb table, and some are missing; sequencing was by immunoSEQ multiplex PCR. Here the sample spans about 130,000 clones, 70% to 90% being singletons. Sequenced material: peripheral blood, taken on day 0 of AZD1222 vaccination. All receptors derive from an adult in good health. The CDR3 runs from the conserved cysteine through the conserved F or W. The D gene is left open where the match is weak. Some rows have no size entry. The others give once, few or many, or a class for an expanded clone.

j_gene | d_gene | v_gene | abundance | CDR3aa | CDR3nt
TRBJ1-3 | - | TRBV5-1 | - | CASSTDGSSGNTIYF | TGCGCCAGCAGCACGGACGGCAGCTCTGGAAACACCATATATTTT
TRBJ2-3 | - | TRBV7-3 | - | CASSRGWGPDTQYF | TGTGCCAGCAGCCGCGGATGGGGGCCAGATACGCAGTATTTT
TRBJ2-7 | - | TRBV7-2 | - | CASREGPSYEQYF | TGTGCCAGCAGGGAGGGCCCTTCCTACGAGCAGTACTTC
TRBJ2-3 | - | TRBV27 | - | CASSMTTLTLGTDTQYF | TGTGCCAGCAGTATGACTACCTTGACATTGGGGACAGATACGCAGTATTTT
TRBJ1-3 | - | TRBV19 | - | CASSIVGSGNTIYF | TGTGCCAGTAGTATAGTTGGCTCTGGAAACACCATATATTTT
TRBJ2-1 | - | TRBV7-3 | - | CASSLAGVNEQFF | TGTGCCAGCAGCCTGGCTGGGGTCAATGAGCAGTTCTTC
TRBJ2-7 | TRBD1 | TRBV5-1 | - | CASSLGTGGRYEQYF | TGCGCCAGCAGCTTAGGGACAGGGGGCCGGTACGAGCAGTACTTC
TRBJ2-7 | TRBD1 | TRBV5-1 | few | CASSLSADRGSYEQYF | TGCGCCAGCAGCTTGAGTGCGGACAGGGGATCCTACGAGCAGTACTTC
TRBJ2-7 | - | TRBV6-5 | - | CASRRQYEQYF | TGTGCCAGCAGACGCCAGTACGAGCAGTACTTC
TRBJ1-1 | - | TRBV5-3 | - | CARSLRGDTEAFF | TGTGCCAGAAGCTTACGGGGGGACACTGAAGCTTTCTTT
TRBJ1-2 | TRBD1 | TRBV28 | - | CASSFLQGQGYTF | TGTGCCAGCAGTTTCCTACAGGGGCAGGGCTACACCTTC
TRBJ2-6 | - | TRBV9 | - | CASSARASGANVLTF | TGTGCCAGCAGCGCCCGGGCCTCTGGGGCCAACGTCCTGACTTTC
TRBJ1-2 | TRBD1 | TRBV9 | few | CASSVALGQGYGYTF | TGTGCCAGCAGCGTAGCGTTGGGACAGGGTTATGGCTACACCTTC
TRBJ2-2 | - | TRBV24-1 | - | CATSDPGRTGELFF | TGTGCCACCAGTGATCCAGGGAGGACCGGGGAGCTGTTTTTT
TRBJ2-5 | TRBD2 | TRBV5-4 | - | CASSQGLAGVRQETQYF | TGTGCCAGCAGCCAAGGACTAGCGGGAGTTCGGCAAGAGACCCAGTACTTC
TRBJ2-1 | TRBD2 | TRBV4-3 | - | CASTAGLAAYNEQFF | TGCGCCAGCACCGCCGGACTAGCGGCGTACAATGAGCAGTTCTTC
TRBJ2-7 | - | TRBV24-1 | - | CATSDPGRTGEQYF | TGTGCCACCAGTGACCCGGGACGGACCGGGGAGCAGTACTTC